These T cell receptor beta chains were read from a single sample in a study of blood T cell repertoires in COVID-19. Profiled with immunoSEQ multiplex PCR; TCRdb holds only in-frame clones, not every one. The sample contains some 290,000 clones, nearly 90% of which appear only once. Sequencing was carried out using PBMCs or T cells enriched from blood (not recorded which). The receptor source for this set is a woman in her thirties who had recovered from COVID-19. CDR3s include the opening cysteine and the closing phenylalanine or tryptophan. The D gene is left open where the match is weak. Only part of the rows carry a size: once, few, many, or a class if the clone is expanded.

J: TRBJ1-1; size: once; V: TRBV2; D: -; DNA: TGTGCCAGCAGTGATGGGGGGGCGTTTACTGAAGCTTTCTTT; CDR3: CASSDGGAFTEAFF
J: TRBJ1-1; size: -; V: TRBV29-1; D: TRBD1; DNA: TGCAGCGTATGCTCGGGACAGCCAGCCTCGGGCACTGAAGCTTTCTTT; CDR3: CSVCSGQPASGTEAFF
J: TRBJ1-2; size: -; V: TRBV7-6; D: TRBD1; DNA: TGTGCCAGCAGCTCTCCGGGACAGGGGGACTATGGCTACACCTTC; CDR3: CASSSPGQGDYGYTF
J: TRBJ1-1; size: -; V: TRBV6-2/TRBV6-3; D: -; DNA: TGTGCCAGCAGTTCGGACACATTGAACACTGAAGCTTTCTTT; CDR3: CASSSDTLNTEAFF
J: TRBJ2-1; size: -; V: TRBV9; D: -; DNA: TGTGCCAGCAGCGTAGAATTAGCGGCTAGCGATGAGCAGTTCTTC; CDR3: CASSVELAASDEQFF
J: TRBJ2-1; size: -; V: TRBV5-4; D: -; DNA: TGTGCCAGCAGCTTGGCTTTAGCGGCCTACAATGAGCAGTTCTTC; CDR3: CASSLALAAYNEQFF
J: TRBJ1-1; size: -; V: TRBV14; D: -; DNA: TGTGCCAGCAGCCAAGCTATGAAAGGGAGTTCTGAAGCTTTCTTT; CDR3: CASSQAMKGSSEAFF
J: TRBJ2-7; size: -; V: TRBV29-1; D: TRBD2; DNA: TGCAGCGTTGAATTGACTTTGGCGGGAGCGGGGTACGAGCAGTACTTC; CDR3: CSVELTLAGAGYEQYF
J: TRBJ2-2; size: -; V: TRBV10-3; D: TRBD2; DNA: TGTGCCTCGACCCCGGGACTAGCGGGAGTGGCCGGGGAGCTGTTTTTT; CDR3: CASTPGLAGVAGELFF
J: TRBJ1-1; size: -; V: TRBV6-5; D: -; DNA: TGTGCCAGCAGTAAGACCGGACAGCCGACTGAAGCTTTCTTT; CDR3: CASSKTGQPTEAFF
J: TRBJ2-5; size: -; V: TRBV29-1; D: TRBD2; DNA: TGCAGCGTACGACCCCTCCATACTCCTGGGGGGGTAGGGATTGAGGGAGCCCAGTACTTC; CDR3: CSVRPLHTPGGVGIEGAQYF
J: TRBJ1-4; size: -; V: TRBV6-5; D: -; DNA: TGTGCCAGCAGTTGGTCGGGGGGAGGGGATGAAAAACTGTTTTTT; CDR3: CASSWSGGGDEKLFF
J: TRBJ2-1; size: -; V: TRBV2; D: -; DNA: TGTGCCAGCAGTGAAGCGTTAGGCTCGACAGACTCCTACAATGAGCAGTTCTTC; CDR3: CASSEALGSTDSYNEQFF
J: TRBJ2-7; size: few; V: TRBV6-2/TRBV6-3; D: -; DNA: TGTGCCAGCAGTCTCCTTTTCGAGCAGTACTTC; CDR3: CASSLLFEQYF
J: TRBJ2-1; size: -; V: TRBV6-2/TRBV6-3; D: TRBD1; DNA: TGTGCCAGCAGTTACCTGGACAGGAGGTACAATGAGCAGTTCTTC; CDR3: CASSYLDRRYNEQFF
J: TRBJ2-7; size: -; V: TRBV19; D: -; DNA: TGTGCCAGTAGTAACCGGGACACCCGTTACGAGCAGTACTTC; CDR3: CASSNRDTRYEQYF
J: TRBJ2-2; size: -; V: TRBV12-5; D: -; DNA: TGTGCTAGTGGTTTAAAACAAGGGGAAACCGGGGAGCTGTTTTTT; CDR3: CASGLKQGETGELFF
J: TRBJ2-3; size: -; V: TRBV27; D: TRBD2; DNA: TGTGCCAGCAGTTGGTTTCCAGCGGGAGGCACAGATACGCAGTATTTT; CDR3: CASSWFPAGGTDTQYF
J: TRBJ1-2; size: -; V: TRBV5-6; D: -; DNA: TGTGCCAGCAGCTTGTGGGGGGGGCCCGGCTACACCTTC; CDR3: CASSLWGGPGYTF
J: TRBJ2-5; size: -; V: TRBV11-2; D: TRBD2; DNA: TGTGCCAGCAGCTCCGGACTAGCGGGAGGGTTAAAGACCCAGTACTTC; CDR3: CASSSGLAGGLKTQYF
J: TRBJ2-1; size: -; V: TRBV6-6; D: TRBD2; DNA: TGTGCCAGCACCTTCGGACTAGCGGGGGGATACAATGAGCAGTTCTTC; CDR3: CASTFGLAGGYNEQFF
J: TRBJ1-2; size: -; V: TRBV19; D: -; DNA: TGTGCCAGTAGCATCGGCACGGGATTCTATGGCTACACCTTC; CDR3: CASSIGTGFYGYTF
J: TRBJ2-5; size: once; V: TRBV18; D: TRBD2; DNA: TGTGCCAGCTCACCACCGGGACTAGCGGGACTAGTGGAGACCCAGTACTTC; CDR3: CASSPPGLAGLVETQYF
J: TRBJ2-7; size: -; V: TRBV6-2/TRBV6-3; D: TRBD1; DNA: TGTGCCAGCAGTTACAGGACAGGGACCTACGAGCAGTACTTC; CDR3: CASSYRTGTYEQYF
J: TRBJ1-1; size: few; V: TRBV28; D: TRBD1; DNA: TGTGCCAGCCTCGGGACAGGGAAAGTCGCCACTGAAGCTTTCTTT; CDR3: CASLGTGKVATEAFF
J: TRBJ1-5; size: -; V: TRBV6-5; D: -; DNA: TGTGCCAGCAGGGTCGGAACAGACCGCAATCAGCCCCAGCATTTT; CDR3: CASRVGTDRNQPQHF
J: TRBJ1-5; size: -; V: TRBV27; D: TRBD1; DNA: TGTGCCAGCAGAATGGGGACAGGGGGATATCAGCCCCAGCATTTT; CDR3: CASRMGTGGYQPQHF
J: TRBJ1-1; size: -; V: TRBV29-1; D: TRBD1; DNA: TGCAGCGTTGAAAAACCCGGACAGGGTATAAACACTGAAGCTTTCTTT; CDR3: CSVEKPGQGINTEAFF
J: TRBJ1-4; size: -; V: TRBV2; D: TRBD1; DNA: TGTGCCAGCAGTCAACAGGGGTCTAATGAAAAACTGTTTTTT; CDR3: CASSQQGSNEKLFF
J: TRBJ2-3; size: -; V: TRBV27; D: -; DNA: TGTGCCAGCAGATTCGGGGGGCTGACAGATACGCAGTATTTT; CDR3: CASRFGGLTDTQYF
J: TRBJ2-7; size: -; V: TRBV14; D: -; DNA: TGTGCCAGCAGCCAAGATGACCTAGGATACGAGCAGTACTTC; CDR3: CASSQDDLGYEQYF
J: TRBJ2-1; size: -; V: TRBV9; D: TRBD2; DNA: TGTGCCAGCAGCGGGGATGGGACTAGCGGGATAGGTGAGCAGTTCTTC; CDR3: CASSGDGTSGIGEQFF
J: TRBJ2-2; size: -; V: TRBV9; D: -; DNA: TGTGCCAGCAGCGTAGCTAATCGAAGAAGCACCGGGGAGCTGTTTTTT; CDR3: CASSVANRRSTGELFF
J: TRBJ2-7; size: -; V: TRBV6-5; D: -; DNA: TGTGCCAGCAGTTACTCTCCGGGATTGGGCGAGCAGTACTTC; CDR3: CASSYSPGLGEQYF
J: TRBJ1-5; size: -; V: TRBV4-1; D: TRBD1; DNA: TGCGCCAGCAGCCAGTTCCCGGTGGTGGGACAGGGTTGGCAGCCCCAGCATTTT; CDR3: CASSQFPVVGQGWQPQHF
J: TRBJ1-2; size: -; V: TRBV7-9; D: -; DNA: TGTGCCAGCAGCTTAGTGGAGTACGGTTCCGGTGGCTACACCTTC; CDR3: CASSLVEYGSGGYTF
J: TRBJ2-7; size: few; V: TRBV5-8; D: -; DNA: TGTGCCAGCAGCCAAATCAGTGAGCAGTACTTC; CDR3: CASSQISEQYF
J: TRBJ2-1; size: -; V: TRBV11-2; D: -; DNA: TGTGCCAGCAGCTTAAGTCTAGCGAGAGCCCACAATGAGCAGTTCTTC; CDR3: CASSLSLARAHNEQFF
J: TRBJ2-7; size: many; V: TRBV4-2; D: -; DNA: TGTGCCAGCAGCCAAGGGGAGACAACCTACGAGCAGTACTTC; CDR3: CASSQGETTYEQYF
J: TRBJ2-7; size: few; V: TRBV30; D: TRBD2; DNA: TGTGCCTGGAGTGTAGGGACTAGCGGGATATACGAGCAGTACTTC; CDR3: CAWSVGTSGIYEQYF
J: TRBJ2-7; size: -; V: TRBV18; D: TRBD1; DNA: TGTGCCAGCTCAAAGTTGGGGACAGACCCCTACGAGCAGTACTTC; CDR3: CASSKLGTDPYEQYF
J: TRBJ2-3; size: -; V: TRBV27; D: -; DNA: TGTGCCAGCGTACGGGAATGGGGTAGCACAGATACGCAGTATTTT; CDR3: CASVREWGSTDTQYF
J: TRBJ2-7; size: -; V: TRBV12-5; D: -; DNA: TGTGCTAGTGGCCCCACTAGTAGTCCCACCTACGAGCAGTACTTC; CDR3: CASGPTSSPTYEQYF
J: TRBJ2-1; size: -; V: TRBV11-2; D: TRBD2; DNA: TGTGCCAGCACCAGGAGGCTAAAAGCGGGAGTGGTTTACAATGAGCAGTTCTTC; CDR3: CASTRRLKAGVVYNEQFF
J: TRBJ2-1; size: -; V: TRBV19; D: -; DNA: TGTGCCAGTAGTATGAGGGGACTTAACAATGAGCAGTTCTTC; CDR3: CASSMRGLNNEQFF
J: TRBJ1-2; size: -; V: TRBV15; D: -; DNA: TGTGCCACCAGCAGAGATCTCACCGGGTACTATGGCTACACCTTC; CDR3: CATSRDLTGYYGYTF
J: TRBJ2-1; size: -; V: TRBV3-1/TRBV3-2; D: -; DNA: TGTGCCAGCAGCCGGGGACTCCTATACAATGAGCAGTTCTTC; CDR3: CASSRGLLYNEQFF
J: TRBJ2-1; size: -; V: TRBV5-6; D: TRBD1; DNA: TGTGCCAGCAGCTTGGCCCTGACAGGGTGGCTTGAGCAGTTCTTC; CDR3: CASSLALTGWLEQFF
J: TRBJ1-5; size: -; V: TRBV12-3/TRBV12-4; D: TRBD1; DNA: TGTGCCAGCAGCAAACAGGGGATTCAGCCCCAGCATTTT; CDR3: CASSKQGIQPQHF
J: TRBJ2-7; size: -; V: TRBV5-1; D: -; DNA: TGCGCCAGCAGCCCCGTGTCGAGGGCGTCGAACGAGCAGTACTTC; CDR3: CASSPVSRASNEQYF
J: TRBJ1-1; size: -; V: TRBV7-9; D: TRBD1; DNA: TGTGCCAGCAGGCCCTCGGGACAGGGACGGGTGAACACTGAAGCTTTCTTT; CDR3: CASRPSGQGRVNTEAFF